This T cell receptor (beta chain) appears in the sequencing data of a study of technical replicates of blood from a few donors. Sequencing used immunoSEQ multiplex PCR; TCRdb keeps in-frame clones, though not all of them. The sample includes about 100,000 clones, around 96% seen only once; the top ten take 0.3% to 0.35%. The source material was T cells isolated from PBMCs. The sequence was collected from a human donor in good health.

The CDR3 sequence is CATSTTGLKYF. For the CDR3, the DNA is TGTGCCACCAGCACGACGGGACTAAAGTACTTC. V is TRBV15 and J is TRBJ2-5; 7 bases align to TRBD2. The length of the CDR3 is 11 residues. Losses at the gene ends were 4 bases for V and 12 bases for J; bases not matched to a gene: 5. Germline values: CDR1 LNHNV, CDR2 YYDKDF (reference sequence).